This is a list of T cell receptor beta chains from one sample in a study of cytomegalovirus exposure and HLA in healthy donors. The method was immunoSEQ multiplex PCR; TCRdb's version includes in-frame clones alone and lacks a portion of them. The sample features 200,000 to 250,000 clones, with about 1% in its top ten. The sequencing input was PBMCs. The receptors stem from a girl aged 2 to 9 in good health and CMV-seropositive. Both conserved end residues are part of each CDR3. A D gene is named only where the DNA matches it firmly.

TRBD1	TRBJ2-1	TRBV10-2	TGCGCCAGCAGACGGACAGGGGGGTACAATGAGCAGTTCTTC	CASRRTGGYNEQFF
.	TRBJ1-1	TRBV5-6	TGTGCCAGCAGCTCCGGGGGGGGCATGAACACTGAAGCTTTCTTT	CASSSGGGMNTEAFF
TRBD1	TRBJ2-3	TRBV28	TGTGCCAGCAGTTCTCCCGGGACAGGGAGTTTCAGAGATACGCAGTATTTT	CASSSPGTGSFRDTQYF
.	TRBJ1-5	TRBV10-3	TGTGCCATCAGTGAGGTGCAGGACAATCAGCCCCAGCATTTT	CAISEVQDNQPQHF
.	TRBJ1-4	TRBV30	TGTGCCTGGAGTGCCCACAGGTCCGGGGGAGAAAAACTGTTTTTT	CAWSAHRSGGEKLFF
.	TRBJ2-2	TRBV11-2	TGTGCCAGCAGCTTAGCGTTTTGGGGGCTCGGGGAGCTGTTTTTT	CASSLAFWGLGELFF
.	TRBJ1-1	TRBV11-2	TGTGCCAGCAGCTTACAGGGTATGAACACTGAAGCTTTCTTT	CASSLQGMNTEAFF
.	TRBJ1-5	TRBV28	TGTGCCAGCACCTTCGGGGGGAGTACCCAGCATTTT	CASTFGGSTQHF
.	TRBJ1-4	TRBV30	TGTGCCTGGAGTAGCGAGATACTGAATGAAAAACTGTTTTTT	CAWSSEILNEKLFF
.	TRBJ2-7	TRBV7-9	TGTGCCAGCAGCTTAAGGGAACGGGGGAACTACGAGCAGTACTTC	CASSLRERGNYEQYF
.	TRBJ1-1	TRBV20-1	TGCAGTGCCCTTTACACTGAAGCTTTCTTT	CSALYTEAFF
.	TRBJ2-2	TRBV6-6	TGTGCCAGCAGTAAGGACAGCACCGGGGAGCTGTTTTTT	CASSKDSTGELFF
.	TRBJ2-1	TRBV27	TGTGCCAGCACCCCTTCCCCTTACAATGAGCAGTTCTTC	CASTPSPYNEQFF
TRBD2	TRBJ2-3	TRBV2	TGTGCCAGCAGTCATCTGACTAGCGGGAGCACAGATACGCAGTATTTT	CASSHLTSGSTDTQYF
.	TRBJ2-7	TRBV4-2	TGTGCCAGCAGCCAAGCAACAGGCGAGCAGTACTTC	CASSQATGEQYF
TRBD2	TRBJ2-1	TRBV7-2	TGTGCCAGCAGCCGCACTAGCGGGATATCGTACAATGAGCAGTTCTTC	CASSRTSGISYNEQFF
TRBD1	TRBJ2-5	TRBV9	TGTGCCAGCAGCGACCGGGACAGACAAGAGACCCAGTACTTC	CASSDRDRQETQYF
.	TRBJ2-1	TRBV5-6	TGTGCCAGCAGCTTGGGCAGGGGCGATGAGCAGTTCTTC	CASSLGRGDEQFF
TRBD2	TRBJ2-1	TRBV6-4	TGTGCCAGCAGTGAGGTAGCGGGGTACAATGAGCAGTTCTTC	CASSEVAGYNEQFF
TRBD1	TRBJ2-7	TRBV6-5	TGTGCCAGCCCACGGGACAGGGACTACGAGCAGTACTTC	CASPRDRDYEQYF
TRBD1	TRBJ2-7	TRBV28	TGTGCCAGCAGACCCCCCGGGACAGGACCTTACGAGCAGTACTTC	CASRPPGTGPYEQYF
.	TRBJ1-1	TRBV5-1	TGCGCCAGCAGCTTGGCGCCGGCAGGGAACACTGAAGCTTTCTTT	CASSLAPAGNTEAFF
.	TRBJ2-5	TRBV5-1	TGCGCCAGCAGCTTGCGCGTGGGGCAGGAGACCCAGTACTTC	CASSLRVGQETQYF
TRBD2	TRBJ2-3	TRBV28	TGTGCCAGCAGCCTTTCTAGCGGGAGGACAGATACGCAGTATTTT	CASSLSSGRTDTQYF
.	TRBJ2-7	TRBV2	TGTGCCAGCAGTGACCGTCTTCGGGAGACCCCCTACGAGCAGTACTTC	CASSDRLRETPYEQYF
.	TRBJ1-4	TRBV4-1	TGCGCCAGCAGCCAAGAATGGCAGAGTAGGGGTGAAAAACTGTTTTTT	CASSQEWQSRGEKLFF
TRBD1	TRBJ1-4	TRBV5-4	TGTGCCAGCAGCGCAGGGGGCGTTGCAACTAATGAAAAACTGTTTTTT	CASSAGGVATNEKLFF
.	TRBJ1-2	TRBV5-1	TGCGCCAGCAGCGACATATGGGATGGCTACACCTTC	CASSDIWDGYTF
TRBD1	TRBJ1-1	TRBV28	TGTGCCAGCAGTCTGGGGACAGGGGGGTACGTTCGAGGGAACACTGAAGCTTTCTTT	CASSLGTGGYVRGNTEAFF
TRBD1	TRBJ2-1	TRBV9	TGTGCCAGCAGCGCCCGGGACAGCTACAATGAGCAGTTCTTC	CASSARDSYNEQFF
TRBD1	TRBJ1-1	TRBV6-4	TGTGCCAGCAGTGACCGGGGGACAGGGCCCTACACTGAAGCTTTCTTT	CASSDRGTGPYTEAFF
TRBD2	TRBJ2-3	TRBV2	TGTGCCAGCAGTGACCCGGGAGGTGGAGATACGCAGTATTTT	CASSDPGGGDTQYF
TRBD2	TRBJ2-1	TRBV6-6	TGTGCCAGCAGGGCCGGGACTAAGGTTTTTCATGAGCAGTTCTTC	CASRAGTKVFHEQFF
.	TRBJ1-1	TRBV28	TGTGCCAGCAGTTTAACGGTGAACGCTGAAGCTTTCTTT	CASSLTVNAEAFF
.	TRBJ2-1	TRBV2	TGTGCCAGCCGTCCAATGACTAGTTACGATGAGCAGTTCTTC	CASRPMTSYDEQFF
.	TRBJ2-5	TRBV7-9	TGTGCCAGCAGCTTAGTAGAGGACCAGGGGGAGACCCAGTACTTC	CASSLVEDQGETQYF
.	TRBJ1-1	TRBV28	TGTGCCAGCCGAGGGTCTGAGGGTACTGAAGCTTTCTTT	CASRGSEGTEAFF
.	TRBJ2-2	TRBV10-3	TGTGCCATCATGGGCAGGGATAACACCGGGGAGCTGTTTTTT	CAIMGRDNTGELFF
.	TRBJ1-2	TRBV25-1	TGTGCCAGCAGTGGGGACACCTATGGCTACACCTTC	CASSGDTYGYTF
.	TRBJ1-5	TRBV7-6	TGTGCCAGCAGCACTCAATACAATCAGCCCCAGCATTTT	CASSTQYNQPQHF
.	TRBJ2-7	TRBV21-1	TGTGCCAGCAGCAAATCGGAGGCTGGGTCGTTCGAGCAGTACTTC	CASSKSEAGSFEQYF
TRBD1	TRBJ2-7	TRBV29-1	TGCAGCGTTGAACAGGGGGCCTACGAGCAGTACTTC	CSVEQGAYEQYF
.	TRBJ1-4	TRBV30	TGTGCCTGGAATCTGGGGGGGAATGAAAAACTGTTTTTT	CAWNLGGNEKLFF
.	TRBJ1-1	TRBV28	TGTGCCAGCAGTTTACTGCAGCAGGGTCTTGAAGCTTTCTTT	CASSLLQQGLEAFF
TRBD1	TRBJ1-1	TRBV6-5	TGTGCCAGCACCCGCCCAGGGGGCGCTGAAGCTTTCTTT	CASTRPGGAEAFF
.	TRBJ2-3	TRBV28	TGTGCCAGCAGCAGTGACGGGACACCCACAGATACGCAGTATTTT	CASSSDGTPTDTQYF
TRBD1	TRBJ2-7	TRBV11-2	TGTGCCAGCAGCTCTAACCGGGACAGGGCTTACGAGCAGTACTTC	CASSSNRDRAYEQYF
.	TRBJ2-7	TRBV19	TGTGCCAGTAGTGCGGCTAGCCCGTTCTACGAGCAGTACTTC	CASSAASPFYEQYF
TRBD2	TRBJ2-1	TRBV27	TGTGCCAGCAGTTCCGGGACTAGCGGTTACAATGAGCAGTTCTTC	CASSSGTSGYNEQFF
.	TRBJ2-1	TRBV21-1	TGTGCCAGCAGCAAAGCGCTTCAGGGTGGCTGGTACAATGAGCAGTTCTTC	CASSKALQGGWYNEQFF
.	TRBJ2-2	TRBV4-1	TGCGCCAGCAGCCCCCAGGGCGCTAACACCGGGGAGCTGTTTTTT	CASSPQGANTGELFF
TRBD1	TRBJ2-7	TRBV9	TGTGCCAGCAGCCCCCGGGACAGGGGCTACGAGCAGTACTTC	CASSPRDRGYEQYF
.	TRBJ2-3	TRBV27	TGTGCCAGCGTTCAGGATACGCAGTATTTT	CASVQDTQYF
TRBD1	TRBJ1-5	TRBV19	TGTGCCAGTAGTAACAGGGGAGTCAATCAGCCCCAGCATTTT	CASSNRGVNQPQHF
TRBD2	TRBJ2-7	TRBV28	TGTGCCAGCTCGCCTAGCGGGAGTTACGAGCAGTACTTC	CASSPSGSYEQYF